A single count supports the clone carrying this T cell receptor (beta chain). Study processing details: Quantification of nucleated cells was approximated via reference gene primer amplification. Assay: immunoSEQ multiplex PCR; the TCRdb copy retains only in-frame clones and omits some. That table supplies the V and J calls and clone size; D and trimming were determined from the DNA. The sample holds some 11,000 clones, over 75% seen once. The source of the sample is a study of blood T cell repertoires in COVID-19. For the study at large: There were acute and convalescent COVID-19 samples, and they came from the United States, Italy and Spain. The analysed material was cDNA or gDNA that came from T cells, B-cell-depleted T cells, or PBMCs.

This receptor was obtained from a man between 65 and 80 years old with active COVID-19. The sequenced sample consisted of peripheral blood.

The CDR3 region has the DNA TGTGCCAGCAGCCGCGGAGAGATGGTCTATAATTCACCCCTCCACTTT. It yields the protein CASSRGEMVYNSPLHF. The chain couples TRBV27 to TRBJ1-6; D unclear. Between the trimmed V and J ends, which lost 6 bases and 3 bases, there was a span of 15 bases. The CDR3 consists of 16 residues. Germline V gene lookup returns CDR1 MNHEY and CDR2 SMNVEV (reference sequence).